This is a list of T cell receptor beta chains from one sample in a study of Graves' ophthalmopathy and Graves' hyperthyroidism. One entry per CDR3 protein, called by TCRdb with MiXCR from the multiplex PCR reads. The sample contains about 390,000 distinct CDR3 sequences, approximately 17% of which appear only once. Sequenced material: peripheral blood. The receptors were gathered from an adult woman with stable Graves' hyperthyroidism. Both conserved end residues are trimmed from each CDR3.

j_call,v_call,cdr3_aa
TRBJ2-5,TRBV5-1,ASSLWGLIAGVGQETQY
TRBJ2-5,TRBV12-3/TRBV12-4,ASSAPGTKTQY
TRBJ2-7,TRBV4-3,ASSQEAAIYEQY
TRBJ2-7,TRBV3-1,ASSQDPVGPTYEQY
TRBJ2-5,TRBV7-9,ASSLVSLAGETQY
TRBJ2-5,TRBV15,ATSKARGVGQETQY
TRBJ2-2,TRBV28,ASSPFTGELF
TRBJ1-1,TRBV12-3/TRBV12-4,ASSFRTANTEAF
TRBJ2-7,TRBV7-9,ASSLAGGFFEQY
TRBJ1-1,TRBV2,ASQSTFMNTEAF
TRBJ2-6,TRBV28,ASTDRDTNSGANVLT
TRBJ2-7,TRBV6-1,ASSEEATSSYEQY
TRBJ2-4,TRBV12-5,ASWDGLAKNIQY
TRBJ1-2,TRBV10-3,AISESGPRGYT
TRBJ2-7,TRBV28,ASSLFSPGTLFSYEQY
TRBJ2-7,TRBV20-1,SAGGKSYEQY
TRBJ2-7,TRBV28,ASSSPGQRSYEQY
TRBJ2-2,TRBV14,ASSQAGLKTGELF